The 20 T cell receptor beta chains below come from one sample, sequenced in a study of blood T cell repertoires in COVID-19. Only in-frame clones appear in the TCRdb table, and some are missing; sequencing was by immunoSEQ multiplex PCR. The data hold 150,000 to 200,000 clones, with 84% observed a single time. The sequenced sample was PBMCs or T cells enriched from blood (not recorded which). All receptors come from a man aged 45-65 years who had recovered from COVID-19.

This rearrangement joins TRBV6-4 to TRBJ2-7; 7 positions match TRBD1. CDR1 and CDR2 (germline): MRHNA, SNTAGT. The trim removed 0 bases at V and 0 bases at J, leaving 5 bases unmatched. The CDR3 runs to 16 residues. CDR3 in amino acids: CASSDSASGGSYEQYF. The CDR3 DNA is TGTGCCAGCAGTGACTCCGCGTCAGGGGGCTCCTACGAGCAGTACTTC.

The V and J genes are TRBV18 and TRBJ2-2; tentatively, D is TRBD1 (5 bases). This CDR3 region has 17 residues. The V end lost 0 bases, the J end lost 4 bases, and 15 bases lay between the germline ends. Per the germline V gene, CDR1 is KGHSH and CDR2 is LQKENI. CDR3 loop: CASSPPVRGSSTGELFF. CDR3 sequence (DNA): TGTGCCAGCTCACCACCGGTTAGGGGATCGAGCACCGGGGAGCTGTTTTTT. The entire variable domain, with the rest obtained from reference TRBV18 and TRBJ2-2, is as follows: NAGVMQNPRHLVRRRGQEARLRCSPMKGHSHVYWYRQLPEEGLKFMVYLQKENIIDESGMPKERFSAEFPKEGPSILRIQQVVRGDSAAYFCASSPPVRGSSTGELFFGEGSRLTVL.

The rearrangement links TRBV13 to TRBJ2-1, with a tentative D call TRBD2 (7 bases). This CDR3 region has 16 residues. CDR1 is PRHDT, CDR2 FYEKMQ, per germline (reference sequence). V was cut by 5 bases and J by 3 bases, with 17 bases left in between. For the CDR3, the DNA is TGTGCCAGCAGCCCAGGGGCGGGGGCCGGCTACAATGAGCAGTTCTTC. It is translated as CASSPGAGAGYNEQFF.

The chain employs TRBV5-4 and TRBJ2-2, with TRBD2 matching 13 bases. The V gene end was trimmed by 4 bases and the J gene end by 2 bases; junction bases not matched to a gene: 5. The CDR3 is 17 amino acids. Germline values: CDR1 SGHNT, CDR2 YYREEE (reference sequence). The CDR3 protein is CASSQGLAGSNTGELFF. The CDR3 DNA reads TGTGCCAGCAGCCAGGGACTAGCGGGGTCCAACACCGGGGAGCTGTTTTTT.

The chain links TRBV5-4 to TRBJ2-5; a possible D gene is TRBD2 (6 bases). From germline, CDR1 is SGHNT and CDR2 YYREEE (reference sequence). The CDR3 has 15 amino acids. V gave up 0 bases and J gave up 5 bases, with 14 bases separating them. The CDR3 region has the DNA TGTGCCAGCAGCTTGGCCAGTTCCGGGGGTGAGACCCAGTACTTC. It translates to CASSLASSGGETQYF.

This clone is a singleton in its sample. V and J are TRBV7-2 and TRBJ2-7; 8 nucleotides agree with TRBD2. CDR3 length: 14 amino acids. From germline, CDR1 is SGHTA and CDR2 FQGNSA. The V segment lost 5 bases and the J segment 6 bases; nucleotides outside the gene matches: 9. The CDR3 DNA reads TGTGCCAGCAGCCCGCGGTTGACTAGCGTCGAGCAGTACTTC. Encoded protein: CASSPRLTSVEQYF.

The rearrangement joins TRBV2 to TRBJ1-3, with D unclear. This CDR3 contains 15 residues. CDR1 and CDR2 (germline): SNHLY, FYNNEI. V lost 6 bases and J lost 2, with 14 bases in between. The CDR3 DNA follows: TGTGCCAGCAGCGAATGGTCCGGGACTGGAAACACCATATATTTT. The encoded protein is CASSEWSGTGNTIYF.

On this clone: In the same sample, other DNA sequences code for this CDR3. The chain recombines TRBV6-5 with TRBJ1-1, with 7 bases fitting TRBD1. Losses at the gene ends were 6 bases for V and 0 bases for J; bases not matched to a gene: 7. Germline lookup yields CDR1 MNHEY and CDR2 SVGAGI. The CDR3 runs to 15 residues. The CDR3 region has the DNA TGTGCCAGCAGCCCCAGACAGGGAATGAACACTGAAGCTTTCTTT. Amino acid sequence: CASSPRQGMNTEAFF.

The V call is TRBV18, the J call TRBJ2-2; 9 bases are shared with TRBD1. Trimming took 8 bases from V and 3 from J; bases not matched to a gene: 4. This CDR3 is 14 amino acids long. Germline V gives CDR1 KGHSH, CDR2 LQKENI. The CDR3 sequence is CASGRDRDTGELFF. The CDR3 region has the DNA TGTGCCAGCGGCCGGGACAGGGACACCGGGGAGCTGTTTTTT.

This rearrangement joins TRBV30 to TRBJ1-1; 12 bases are a match to TRBD1. V shed 3 bases, J shed 5 bases, and the junction held 13 bases outside the gene matches. CDR3 length: 17 amino acids. Looked up from germline, CDR1 is GTSNPN and CDR2 is SVGIG (reference sequence). In DNA form, the CDR3 reads TGTGCCTGGAGCGAAATATGGGGACAGGGGGCAGGGACTGAAGCTTTCTTT. Translation: CAWSEIWGQGAGTEAFF.

The chain is built from TRBV2 and TRBJ1-2; 7 bases are shared with TRBD1. Germline assignment: CDR1 SNHLY and CDR2 FYNNEI. There are 13 residues in the CDR3. Trimming took 7 bases from V and 6 from J; bases not matched to a gene: 8. The CDR3 spells CASMKDRENGYTF. DNA for the CDR3: TGTGCCAGCATGAAAGACAGGGAAAATGGCTACACCTTC.

This sequence joins TRBV5-1 and TRBJ2-3; D is possibly TRBD1 (7 bases). The ends were cut back, 4 bases at V and 0 bases at J, with 12 bases in the middle. The CDR3 length is 15 residues. CDR1 is SGHRS, CDR2 YFSETQ, per germline. Written as DNA, the CDR3 is TGCGCCAGCAGCCCGGAGGGGGCGAGCACAGATACGCAGTATTTT. This codes for CASSPEGASTDTQYF. The whole variable domain, remainder taken from reference TRBV5-1 and TRBJ2-3, is KAGVTQTPRYLIKTRGQQVTLSCSPISGHRSVSWYQQTPGQGLQFLFEYFSETQRNKGNFPGRFSGRQFSNSRSEMNVSTLELGDSALYLCASSPEGASTDTQYFGPGTRLTVL.

This chain connects TRBV11-1 to TRBJ2-5; 8 bases align to TRBD2. The CDR3 loop spans 16 amino acids. Germline CDR1 and CDR2: SGHAT and FQDESV (reference sequence). V lost 5 bases and J lost 0; bases outside the gene matches: 8. In DNA, the CDR3 is TGTGCCAGCAGCCCCCGGACTAGCAGGTACCAAGAGACCCAGTACTTC. It translates to CASSPRTSRYQETQYF.

This chain uses TRBV9 with TRBJ2-7, with D possibly being TRBD2 (6 bases). Germline lookup yields CDR1 SGDLS and CDR2 YYNGEE. Between the trimmed V and J ends, which lost 0 bases and 0 bases, there was a span of 10 bases. This CDR3 is built from 15 residues. CDR3 region: CASSVEIGSSYEQYF. The CDR3 coding sequence is TGTGCCAGCAGCGTAGAAATCGGGAGCTCCTACGAGCAGTACTTC.

The rearrangement uses TRBV18 and TRBJ1-4; 7 bases are a match to TRBD1. With 1 base clipped from V and 6 bases from J, the junction kept 5 bases outside the gene matches. CDR1 is KGHSH and CDR2 is LQKENI in the germline V gene. The CDR3 spans 15 residues. In DNA, the CDR3 is TGTGCCAGCTCACCACAGGAGGGGGCGCATGAAAAACTGTTTTTT. Its protein product is CASSPQEGAHEKLFF. The full variable domain, with the rest looked up from reference TRBV18 and TRBJ1-4, is NAGVMQNPRHLVRRRGQEARLRCSPMKGHSHVYWYRQLPEEGLKFMVYLQKENIIDESGMPKERFSAEFPKEGPSILRIQQVVRGDSAAYFCASSPQEGAHEKLFFGSGTQLSVL.

The chain couples TRBV27 to TRBJ1-1, with D hard to call. CDR1 and CDR2 (germline): MNHEY, SMNVEV (reference sequence). The length of the CDR3 is 13 residues. Deletions cut 6 bases from V and 0 bases from J, with 8 bases between. CDR3 in DNA: TGTGCCAGCAGGTCGCACTTGAACACTGAAGCTTTCTTT. Translating gives CASRSHLNTEAFF.

The chain combines TRBV7-9 with TRBJ1-1; no clear D gene. V lost 1 base to trimming and J lost 1 base, with 16 bases between them. There are 17 residues in the CDR3. Germline V gene data show CDR1 as SEHNR and CDR2 as FQNEAQ (reference sequence). The CDR3 loop is CASSLVAPKTQNTEAFF. The DNA for the CDR3 is TGTGCCAGCAGCTTAGTAGCTCCCAAGACCCAGAACACTGAAGCTTTCTTT.

This sequence joins TRBV3-1 (or the pseudogene TRBV3-2) and TRBJ2-1; 8 nucleotides match TRBD1. Germline V gene lookup returns CDR1 LGHDT and CDR2 YNNKEL (reference sequence). The CDR3 has 16 amino acids. The V and J ends lost 0 bases and 7 bases, in that order; junction bases with no gene match: 8. The CDR3 sequence is CASSQDQGQGRNEQFF. The CDR3 coding sequence is TGTGCCAGCAGCCAAGACCAAGGACAGGGAAGGAATGAGCAGTTCTTC.

The chain links TRBV27 to TRBJ1-6; D unresolved. Per germline, CDR1 MNHEY and CDR2 SMNVEV (reference sequence). V lost 2 bases and J 9 bases, leaving 8 bases between the germline ends. The length of the CDR3 is 13 residues. The chain's CDR3 is CASSLGWPSPLHF. The CDR3 DNA reads TGTGCCAGCAGTTTAGGTTGGCCTTCACCCCTCCACTTT.

The V gene is TRBV4-1, the J gene TRBJ1-1; 7 nucleotides match TRBD1. V gave up 0 bases and J gave up 4 bases; unmatched junction bases: 5. Germline CDR1 is MGHRA and CDR2 is YSYEKL. The CDR3 length is 15 residues. The CDR3 region is CASSQDPQGGTEAFF. Written as DNA, the CDR3 is TGCGCCAGCAGCCAAGACCCCCAGGGGGGCACTGAAGCTTTCTTT.